Below are 25 T cell receptor beta chains sequenced from a single sample in a study of shared clonotypes between healthy human individuals. Produced via immunoSEQ multiplex PCR; TCRdb's table is partial and in-frame only. Of hundreds of thousands of clones listed, around 72% are singletons. Sequencing input: memory CD4+ T cells sorted from blood. Subset described: CD45RA-negative fraction. Receptors originate from a woman in her 30s in good health.

The chain links TRBV6-6 to TRBJ2-7, with D unresolved. The germline V and J ends were trimmed by 0 bases and 6 bases, with 9 bases remaining between them. Per germline, CDR1 MNHNY and CDR2 SVGAGI (reference sequence). The CDR3 runs 13 residues. The CDR3 sequence: CASSYSNRAEQYF. The CDR3 DNA reads as TGTGCCAGCAGTTACTCGAACCGGGCCGAGCAGTACTTC.

This chain links TRBV6-1 with TRBJ1-1; D perhaps matches TRBD1 (6 bases). The CDR3 contains 14 residues. V dropped 0 bases and J dropped 5 bases, with 10 bases sitting between them. Germline CDR1 MNHNS, CDR2 SASEGT. The CDR3 spells CASSEAGGGTEAFF. In DNA form, the CDR3 reads TGTGCCAGCAGTGAAGCGGGAGGGGGTACTGAAGCTTTCTTT.

J is TRBJ1-6 and V is TRBV28; possibly TRBD1 for D (6 bases). The germline V and J ends were trimmed by 2 bases and 7 bases, with 9 bases remaining between them. The CDR3 totals 14 residues. The germline V gene has CDR1 MDHEN and CDR2 SYDVKM. CDR3 residues: CASSLGGPNSPLHF. The DNA of the CDR3 is TGTGCCAGCAGTTTAGGGGGCCCGAATTCACCCCTCCACTTT.

The chain is built from TRBV27 and TRBJ2-5; possible D gene TRBD1, 6 bases. This CDR3 has 14 residues. Germline V CDR1 and CDR2: MNHEY, SMNVEV (reference sequence). V shed 3 bases and J shed 1 base, with 9 bases lying between them. CDR3 in amino acids: CASSLVQGQETQYF. CDR3 DNA sequence: TGTGCCAGCAGTTTGGTACAGGGCCAAGAGACCCAGTACTTC.

Note on this clone: A clone one base away is much larger, so this may be a read error. V usage is TRBV9 and J usage is TRBJ2-1; 9 bases are a match to TRBD2. CDR1 is SGDLS and CDR2 is YYNGEE in the germline V gene. V shed 3 bases, J shed 0 bases, and the junction held 1 base outside the gene matches. The CDR3 extends over 15 amino acids. CDR3 in amino acids: CASSASGNSYNEQFF. The CDR3 DNA sequence: TGTGCCAGCAGCGCTAGCGGGAACTCCTACAATGAGCAGTTCTTC. The variable domain in full, with the rest retrieved from reference TRBV9 and TRBJ2-1, is DSGVTQTPKHLITATGQRVTLRCSPRSGDLSVYWYQQSLDQGLQFLIQYYNGEERAKGNILERFSAQQFPDLHSELNLSSLELGDSALYFCASSASGNSYNEQFFGPGTRLTVL.

V and J are TRBV9 and TRBJ2-7, with D possibly being TRBD1 (6 bases). The CDR3 runs 15 residues. The ends were cut back, 0 bases at V and 2 bases at J, with 12 bases in the middle. Germline CDR1 SGDLS, CDR2 YYNGEE. CDR3 in amino acids: CASSVEEGGPYEQYF. In nucleotides, the CDR3 is TGTGCCAGCAGCGTAGAGGAAGGGGGACCCTACGAGCAGTACTTC.

The chain has TRBV11-2 and TRBJ2-1; D unclear. Germline V gives CDR1 SGHAT, CDR2 FQNNGV. V was pared by 6 bases and J by 0 bases, with 15 bases between. CDR3 length: 16 amino acids. In nucleotides, the CDR3 is TGTGCCAGCAGAATAGCTGGCAGGAACTCCTACAATGAGCAGTTCTTC. Its protein product is CASRIAGRNSYNEQFF.

This clone was counted a few times. In the same sample, other DNA sequences code for this CDR3. The V gene is TRBV4-1, the J gene TRBJ2-7, with D maybe TRBD1 (5 bases). Germline V CDR1 and CDR2: MGHRA, YSYEKL. The CDR3 loop spans 15 amino acids. V dropped 1 base and J dropped 0 bases, with 10 bases sitting between them. CDR3 amino acids: CASSQGQGVSYEQYF. The CDR3 bases are TGCGCCAGCAGCCAAGGGCAGGGCGTCTCCTACGAGCAGTACTTC.

The chain has TRBV29-1 and TRBJ2-2; a possible D gene is TRBD1 (5 bases). CDR1 is SQVTM, CDR2 ANQGSEA, per germline. This CDR3 is built from 12 residues. V was cut by 5 bases and J by 6 bases, with 10 bases left in between. CDR3 bases: TGCAGCGTTCGCAGGGCCGCCGGGGAGCTGTTTTTT. This encodes CSVRRAAGELFF.

V and J are TRBV28 and TRBJ1-2, with TRBD1 matching 10 bases. Trimming at V came to 9 bases and at J to 5 bases, leaving 15 bases not matched to a gene. This CDR3 region has 16 residues. CDR1 is MDHEN, CDR2 SYDVKM, per germline. CDR3 coding DNA: TGTGCCAGTAACCGACAGGGGGCCCCTTATTGGTATGGCTACACCTTC. It codes for CASNRQGAPYWYGYTF.

On this clone itself: Other nucleotide sequences from this sample produce the same CDR3. V and J are TRBV18 and TRBJ2-3, with 13 bases fitting TRBD2. V gave up 3 bases and J gave up 2 bases; unmatched junction bases: 2. CDR1 and CDR2 from the germline V gene are KGHSH and LQKENI. This CDR3 is 16 amino acids long. The CDR3 protein is CASSPGTSGDTDTQYF. The CDR3 DNA reads as TGTGCCAGCTCACCGGGGACTAGCGGGGACACAGATACGCAGTATTTT. The entire variable domain, with the rest obtained from reference TRBV18 and TRBJ2-3, is as follows: NAGVMQNPRHLVRRRGQEARLRCSPMKGHSHVYWYRQLPEEGLKFMVYLQKENIIDESGMPKERFSAEFPKEGPSILRIQQVVRGDSAAYFCASSPGTSGDTDTQYFGPGTRLTVL.

This clone was seen once. The genes are TRBV19 and TRBJ1-5, with 8 bases fitting TRBD1. V shed 7 bases, J shed 2 bases, and the junction held 1 base outside the gene matches. CDR1 and CDR2 from the germline V gene are LNHDA and SQIVND (reference sequence). The CDR3 sequence is 13 residues long. The CDR3 here is CASTTGGNQPQHF. CDR3 DNA: TGTGCCAGTACGACAGGGGGCAATCAGCCCCAGCATTTT. The variable domain in full, with the rest retrieved from reference TRBV19 and TRBJ1-5, is DGGITQSPKYLFRKEGQNVTLSCEQNLNHDAMYWYRQDPGQGLRLIYYSQIVNDFQKGDIAEGYSVSREKKESFPLTVTSAQKNPTAFYLCASTTGGNQPQHFGDGTRLSIL.

The chain is built from TRBV27 and TRBJ2-7; D call uncertain. CDR1 MNHEY and CDR2 SMNVEV come from the germline V gene (reference sequence). There are 15 residues in the CDR3. The germline V and J ends were trimmed by 6 bases and 2 bases, with 17 bases remaining between them. CDR3 sequence: CASRQAPGRTYEQYF. CDR3 nucleotide sequence: TGTGCCAGCAGACAAGCCCCGGGCAGAACCTACGAGCAGTACTTC.

This rearrangement joins TRBV14 to TRBJ2-7; D possibly corresponds to TRBD1 (5 bases). The CDR3 consists of 13 residues. Deletions cut 6 bases from V and 4 bases from J, with 13 bases between. Germline loops: CDR1 SGHDN, CDR2 FVKESK. CDR3 sequence reads: CASSAGNTYEQYF. In DNA form, the CDR3 reads TGTGCCAGCAGTGCAGGGAATACGTACGAGCAGTACTTC.

The chain combines TRBV12-5 with TRBJ2-5; D not resolved. The CDR3 runs 14 residues. V lost 4 bases to trimming and J lost 5 bases, with 14 bases between them. Per germline, CDR1 LGHNT and CDR2 FRNRAP. The CDR3 here is CASGSGEVGETQYF. For the CDR3, the DNA is TGTGCTAGTGGTTCCGGAGAGGTAGGGGAGACCCAGTACTTC.

The CDR3 region is CASSWDRGKNTEAFF. The CDR3 DNA follows: TGCGCCAGCAGCTGGGACAGGGGGAAAAACACTGAAGCTTTCTTT. The chain joins TRBV5-1 to TRBJ1-1, with 11 bases that match TRBD1. This CDR3 region has 15 residues. Trimming cost V 3 bases and J 2 bases; bases outside gene matches: 3. Per germline, CDR1 SGHRS and CDR2 YFSETQ.

V gene TRBV7-8 combines with J gene TRBJ2-5; possible D gene TRBD1, 5 bases. V was clipped by 5 bases and J by 2 bases, with 12 bases between them. Per the germline V gene, CDR1 is SGHVS and CDR2 is FQNEAQ. The CDR3 spans 14 residues. The CDR3 loop reads CASSPQTVQETQYF. In DNA, the CDR3 is TGTGCCAGCAGCCCACAGACAGTGCAAGAGACCCAGTACTTC.

The chain has TRBV5-1 and TRBJ2-5; perhaps TRBD2 as D (6 bases). Trimming removed 2 bases from V and 0 bases from J, with 14 bases in between. This CDR3 comprises 16 residues. Germline CDR1 reads SGHRS; CDR2 reads YFSETQ. In nucleotides, the CDR3 is TGCGCCAGCAGCTTTCGGGACTCCAGCCACCAAGAGACCCAGTACTTC. Protein: CASSFRDSSHQETQYF.

This clone was recorded at least ten times. The gene calls are TRBV15 and TRBJ1-1, with D tentatively TRBD1 (5 bases). Germline V gene sequence: CDR1 LNHNV, CDR2 YYDKDF (reference sequence). Trimming removed 7 bases at V and 5 bases at J, with 17 bases between. This CDR3 is 14 amino acids long. DNA for the CDR3: TGTGCCACCACCCCTAAGGGGCAGTGGACTGAAGCTTTCTTT. Its translation: CATTPKGQWTEAFF. The full variable domain, its missing parts supplied by reference TRBV15 and TRBJ1-1, is DAMVIQNPRYQVTQFGKPVTLSCSQTLNHNVMYWYQQKSSQAPKLLFHYYDKDFNNEADTPDNFQSRRPNTSFCFLDIRSPGLGDTAMYLCATTPKGQWTEAFFGQGTRLTVV.

This chain uses TRBV15 with TRBJ2-6; possibly TRBD1 or TRBD2 for D (5 bases each). The CDR3 has 15 residues. Per the germline V gene, CDR1 is LNHNV and CDR2 is YYDKDF (reference sequence). V was trimmed by 1 base and J by 4 bases, leaving 8 bases between them. For the CDR3, the DNA is TGTGCCACCAGCAGAGGGGGGATGGGGGCCAACGTCCTGACTTTC. This codes for CATSRGGMGANVLTF. Full variable domain (remainder filled in from reference TRBV15 and TRBJ2-6): DAMVIQNPRYQVTQFGKPVTLSCSQTLNHNVMYWYQQKSSQAPKLLFHYYDKDFNNEADTPDNFQSRRPNTSFCFLDIRSPGLGDTAMYLCATSRGGMGANVLTFGAGSRLTVL.

With regard to this clone: The same CDR3 also results from other DNA sequences found in this sample. The rearrangement uses TRBV15 and TRBJ1-5, with D possibly matching TRBD1 (5 bases). The V and J ends lost 0 bases and 4 bases respectively, with 10 bases between them. Germline lookup yields CDR1 LNHNV and CDR2 YYDKDF (reference sequence). The CDR3 is 15 residues long. The chain's CDR3 is CATSRDRGPNQPQHF. The DNA for the CDR3 is TGTGCCACCAGCAGAGATAGGGGACCTAATCAGCCCCAGCATTTT.

CDR3 DNA sequence: TGTGCCAGCAAGGTAGGTAGCGGTGACAATGAGCAGTTCTTC. This gives the protein CASKVGSGDNEQFF. The rearrangement links TRBV2 to TRBJ2-1, with D perhaps matching TRBD2 (6 bases). Germline lookup yields CDR1 SNHLY and CDR2 FYNNEI. V lost 7 bases to trimming and J lost 5 bases, with 15 bases between them. The CDR3 spans 14 residues.

The chain is built from TRBV29-1 and TRBJ2-1; no reliable D call. CDR3 length equals 15 residues. Deletions cut 5 bases from V and 12 bases from J, with 26 bases between. Germline V CDR1 and CDR2: SQVTM, ANQGSEA. The CDR3 reads CSVFAQQSRRMGQFF. The CDR3 DNA reads TGCAGCGTTTTTGCCCAACAAAGCAGACGGATGGGGCAGTTCTTC.

This clone was detected only a few times. The rearrangement uses TRBV5-1 and TRBJ2-3; weak D call: TRBD1 (5 bases). Looked up from germline, CDR1 is SGHRS and CDR2 is YFSETQ. V was clipped by 0 bases and J by 4 bases, with 9 bases between them. The CDR3 is 14 amino acids. DNA of the CDR3: TGCGCCAGCAGCTTGGCCACAGGTCCAGATACGCAGTATTTT. It specifies CASSLATGPDTQYF.

The rearrangement uses TRBV5-6 and TRBJ1-5; 11 bases align to TRBD1. Looked up from germline, CDR1 is SGHDT and CDR2 is YYEEEE. This CDR3 spans 15 amino acids. With 3 bases clipped from V and 6 bases from J, the junction kept 5 bases outside the gene matches. CDR3 in DNA: TGTGCCAGCAGCTCTGGACAGGGGGCGAGTCAGCCCCAGCATTTT. Residues: CASSSGQGASQPQHF.